Listed here are 21 T cell receptor beta chains from one sample, sequenced in a study of shared clonotypes between healthy human individuals. Repertoires were generated with immunoSEQ multiplex PCR, while TCRdb's copy carries only in-frame clones and drops some. The sample lists fewer than 1.8 million clones, 98% seen once, with roughly 0.36% in the top ten. The sequenced material came from naive CD4+ T cells sorted from blood. Specified subset: CD45RA+ positively selected. The receptor set was obtained from a man under 40 in good health.

The chain recombines TRBV29-1 with TRBJ2-3; the D is unclear. The CDR3 covers 14 residues. Deletions cut 1 base from V and 5 bases from J, with 13 bases between. Germline CDR1 and CDR2: SQVTM and ANQGSEA. The chain's CDR3 is CSVEGSQAQDTQYF. CDR3 nucleotides: TGCAGCGTTGAAGGGTCTCAGGCACAAGATACGCAGTATTTT.

This clone came up once. This chain uses TRBV7-2 with TRBJ2-3; D may match TRBD1 or TRBD2 (5 bases each). CDR3 length: 13 residues. V lost 7 bases, J lost 8 bases, and 16 bases lay in between. Germline loops: CDR1 SGHTA, CDR2 FQGNSA. DNA of the CDR3: TGTGCCAGCACAAACCGGGGCCCCGGTACGCAGTATTTT. Amino acid sequence: CASTNRGPGTQYF.

The rearrangement links TRBV27 to TRBJ2-1; 9 positions match TRBD1. Trimming cost V 6 bases and J 3 bases; bases outside gene matches: 9. The CDR3 is made up of 16 amino acids. Germline assignment: CDR1 MNHEY and CDR2 SMNVEV (reference sequence). The CDR3 is CASSTLGQGNYNEQFF. The CDR3 coding sequence is TGTGCCAGCAGCACGCTGGGACAGGGAAACTACAATGAGCAGTTCTTC.

The CDR3 region is CASSPLGVGWSTDTQYF. Here the CDR3 DNA reads TGTGCCAGCTCACCACTGGGAGTCGGTTGGAGCACAGATACGCAGTATTTT. The genes are TRBV18 and TRBJ2-3; TRBD2 might be the D (5 bases). Germline V CDR1 and CDR2: KGHSH, LQKENI. The ends were cut back, 1 base at V and 0 bases at J, with 14 bases in the middle. The CDR3 contains 17 residues.

In DNA form, the CDR3 reads TGTGCCAGCAGTGGCCTTTCTGGGCGACACACTGAAGCTTTCTTT. This encodes CASSGLSGRHTEAFF. V is TRBV6-6 and J is TRBJ1-1; D not certain. The CDR3 consists of 15 residues. Between the trimmed V and J ends, which lost 5 bases and 3 bases, there was a span of 16 bases. Per germline, CDR1 MNHNY and CDR2 SVGAGI (reference sequence).

The V gene is TRBV11-2, the J gene TRBJ2-5; TRBD2 agrees at 7 bases. The CDR3 spans 13 residues. CDR1 and CDR2 (germline): SGHAT, FQNNGV. The junction had 7 bases not matched to a gene; V was cut back by 5 bases and J by 7 bases. The CDR3 DNA follows: TGTGCCAGCAGCGAACTAGCGAGTGTGACCCAGTACTTC. This encodes CASSELASVTQYF.

This sequence joins TRBV2 and TRBJ1-4, with D perhaps matching TRBD1 (5 bases). With 2 bases removed from V and 11 bases from J, the gap between germline ends came to 12 bases. The CDR3 extends over 13 amino acids. Germline V gives CDR1 SNHLY, CDR2 FYNNEI. The DNA for the CDR3 is TGTGCCAGCAGTGAACAGAGGGGACGGAAACTGTTTTTT. Its translation is CASSEQRGRKLFF.

This chain connects TRBV28 to TRBJ2-5, with unresolved D. V was pared by 5 bases and J by 2 bases, with 12 bases between. The CDR3 has 14 residues. CDR1 MDHEN and CDR2 SYDVKM come from the germline V gene. For the CDR3, the DNA is TGTGCCAGCAGTGGGCAAGAACCTCAAGAGACCCAGTACTTC. Its translation: CASSGQEPQETQYF.

This clone was seen just once. The chain links TRBV10-2 to TRBJ2-7; D not resolved. The CDR3 consists of 14 residues. Germline CDR1 is WSHSY and CDR2 is SAAADI. Trimming removed 0 bases at V and 4 bases at J, with 10 bases between. The CDR3 DNA reads as TGCGCCAGCAGTGAGTCCTTAGTCTCTTACGAGCAGTACTTC. Its translation: CASSESLVSYEQYF.

The V gene is TRBV19, the J gene TRBJ1-5, with D unclear. The CDR3 extends over 14 amino acids. Germline-derived CDR1 and CDR2 are LNHDA and SQIVND (reference sequence). Trimming removed 5 bases at V and 9 bases at J, with 17 bases between. For the CDR3, the DNA is TGTGCCAGTAGTGATCGCGGATGGGAAGGGCCCCAGCATTTT. Translating it yields CASSDRGWEGPQHF.

V gene TRBV27 combines with J gene TRBJ2-3; 11 bases are a match to TRBD2. The V gene's germline CDR1 is MNHEY and CDR2 SMNVEV (reference sequence). The CDR3 is 15 residues long. V was clipped by 6 bases and J by 4 bases; unmatched bases: 6. The CDR3 sequence: CASRTPSGRSDTQYF. The CDR3 nucleotides are TGTGCCAGCAGAACCCCTAGCGGGAGGTCAGATACGCAGTATTTT.

The rearrangement links TRBV19 to TRBJ1-1, with D uncertain. V gave up 5 bases and J gave up 3 bases, with 7 bases separating them. There are 12 residues in the CDR3. In germline, CDR1 is LNHDA, CDR2 SQIVND (reference sequence). The CDR3 region has the DNA TGTGCCAGTAGTCCCTCTTACACTGAAGCTTTCTTT. Its translation: CASSPSYTEAFF. Full variable domain (missing parts from reference TRBV19 and TRBJ1-1): DGGITQSPKYLFRKEGQNVTLSCEQNLNHDAMYWYRQDPGQGLRLIYYSQIVNDFQKGDIAEGYSVSREKKESFPLTVTSAQKNPTAFYLCASSPSYTEAFFGQGTRLTVV.

V usage is TRBV7-6 and J usage is TRBJ2-3, with 12 bases lining up with TRBD2. The CDR3 is 18 amino acids. Germline loops: CDR1 SGHVS, CDR2 FNYEAQ. After removal of 5 bases from V and 0 bases from J, the junction contained 9 bases not matched to a gene. The DNA of the CDR3 is TGTGCCAGCAGCCCGACTAGCGGGAGACTTCGTAGCACAGATACGCAGTATTTT. Its protein product is CASSPTSGRLRSTDTQYF. Together with reference TRBV7-6 and TRBJ2-3, the CDR3 gives the full variable domain: GAGVSQSPRYKVTKRGQDVALRCDPISGHVSLYWYRQALGQGPEFLTYFNYEAQQDKSGLPNDRFSAERPEGSISTLTIQRTEQRDSAMYRCASSPTSGRLRSTDTQYFGPGTRLTVL.

The chain recombines TRBV28 with TRBJ2-2; 10 bases match TRBD2. The length of the CDR3 is 14 residues. The ends lost 6 bases at V and 6 bases at J; junction bases unmatched: 4. The germline V gene encodes CDR1 MDHEN and CDR2 SYDVKM. The CDR3 protein is CASRVGTSAGELFF. CDR3 sequence (DNA): TGTGCCAGCAGAGTCGGGACTAGCGCCGGGGAGCTGTTTTTT.

The chain is built from TRBV9 and TRBJ2-1; D unclear. Germline lookup yields CDR1 SGDLS and CDR2 YYNGEE. The V end lost 0 bases, the J end lost 3 bases, and 10 bases lay between the germline ends. The CDR3 has 15 residues. The CDR3 sequence is CASSVEVQSYNEQFF. CDR3 coding DNA: TGTGCCAGCAGCGTAGAAGTTCAGAGCTACAATGAGCAGTTCTTC.

To note about this clone: Other DNA sequences in the same sample also yield this CDR3. V usage is TRBV2 and J usage is TRBJ1-2; D might be TRBD1 (5 bases). The V gene lost 8 bases and the J gene lost 4 bases, with 11 bases spanning the gap. The germline V gene encodes CDR1 SNHLY and CDR2 FYNNEI. The CDR3 sequence is 12 residues long. The CDR3 protein is CASRDRSYGYTF. In nucleotides, the CDR3 is TGTGCCAGCCGGGACCGAAGCTATGGCTACACCTTC.

The rearrangement uses TRBV7-2 and TRBJ2-4, with D perhaps TRBD1 (6 bases). V lost 4 bases, J lost 1 base, and 11 bases lay in between. This CDR3 region has 15 residues. Per the germline V gene, CDR1 is SGHTA and CDR2 is FQGNSA. The CDR3: CASSSGQYAKNIQYF. In DNA form, the CDR3 reads TGTGCCAGCAGCTCAGGACAGTACGCCAAAAACATTCAGTACTTC.

The chain has TRBV2 and TRBJ2-1; TRBD2 matches 14 bases. The CDR3 covers 14 residues. Unmatched junction bases numbered 5, after V lost 1 base and J lost 15 bases. CDR1 and CDR2 (germline): SNHLY, FYNNEI. DNA of the CDR3: TGTGCCAGCAGTGAAGTGACTAGCGGGAGGGCGATGTTCTTC. Its translation is CASSEVTSGRAMFF.

This chain connects TRBV4-1 to TRBJ2-1; TRBD2 aligns across 14 bases. J gave up 8 bases and V 3 bases, and 9 bases lay outside the gene matches. The CDR3 is made up of 17 amino acids. Germline lookup yields CDR1 MGHRA and CDR2 YSYEKL. DNA for the CDR3: TGCGCCAGCAGCCAGACCGTTCGACTAGCGGGGGGGGATGAGCAGTTCTTC. Protein: CASSQTVRLAGGDEQFF.

V gene TRBV15 combines with J gene TRBJ2-3, with D perhaps TRBD2 (6 bases). Trimming left V 1 base short and J 0 bases short, with 8 bases between. The CDR3 has 15 residues. Germline V gives CDR1 LNHNV, CDR2 YYDKDF (reference sequence). CDR3 protein: CATSRGGGSTDTQYF. The CDR3 DNA follows: TGTGCCACCAGCAGAGGTGGGGGGAGCACAGATACGCAGTATTTT. The full variable domain, completed using reference TRBV15 and TRBJ2-3, is DAMVIQNPRYQVTQFGKPVTLSCSQTLNHNVMYWYQQKSSQAPKLLFHYYDKDFNNEADTPDNFQSRRPNTSFCFLDIRSPGLGDTAMYLCATSRGGGSTDTQYFGPGTRLTVL.

The rearrangement joins TRBV5-4 to TRBJ2-1; 11 bases align to TRBD2. Germline CDR1 SGHNT, CDR2 YYREEE (reference sequence). With 0 bases clipped from V and 6 bases from J, the junction kept 11 bases outside the gene matches. The CDR3 consists of 18 residues. CDR3 region: CASSLVLTSGTHFNEQFF. CDR3 bases: TGTGCCAGCAGCTTGGTGTTGACTAGCGGGACCCATTTCAATGAGCAGTTCTTC.